One TCR beta chain is described in this entry. The data stem from a study of T cell responses to AZD1222 COVID-19 vaccine. Profiled with immunoSEQ multiplex PCR; TCRdb holds only in-frame clones, not every one. Among approximately 100,000 clones listed, 86% were seen once. Germline lookup yields CDR1 MNHEY and CDR2 SMNVEV (reference sequence). This CDR3 is 14 amino acids long. Between the trimmed V and J ends, which lost 3 bases and 4 bases, there was a span of 10 bases. V gene TRBV27 combines with J gene TRBJ1-5, with TRBD1 as a possible D gene (5 bases). This receptor was obtained from an adult in good health. The source material was peripheral blood, sampled on day 0 of AZD1222 vaccination. CDR3 coding DNA: TGTGCCAGCAGTTTTAATGGGGGGAATCAGCCCCAGCATTTT. It specifies CASSFNGGNQPQHF.